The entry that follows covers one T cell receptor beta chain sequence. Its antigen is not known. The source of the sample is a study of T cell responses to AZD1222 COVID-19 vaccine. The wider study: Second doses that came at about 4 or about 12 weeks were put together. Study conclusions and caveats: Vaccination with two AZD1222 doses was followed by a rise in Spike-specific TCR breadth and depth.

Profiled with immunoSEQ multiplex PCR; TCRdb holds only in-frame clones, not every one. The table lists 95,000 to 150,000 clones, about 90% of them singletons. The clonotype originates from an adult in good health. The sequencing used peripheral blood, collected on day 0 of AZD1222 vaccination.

The DNA of the CDR3 is TGTGCCAGCAGTGAACCGGGGGGATCGAGCAATGAGCAGTTCTTC. Translating gives CASSEPGGSSNEQFF. The chain links TRBV6-1 to TRBJ2-1; 7 nucleotides align to TRBD2. The CDR3 consists of 15 residues. V lost 2 bases, J lost 6 bases, and 7 bases stayed unmatched. The germline CDR1 and CDR2 sequences are MNHNS and SASEGT.